One and the same sample provided the 23 T cell receptor beta chains below, sequenced in a study of cytomegalovirus exposure and HLA in healthy donors (dated by TCRdb to 2016 to 2017). Receptor libraries were prepared by the immunoSEQ multiplex PCR assay. For the multiplex PCR, a mixture combining 60 forward primers for TCR Vbeta segments and 13 reverse primers for TCR Jbeta segments was used. TCRdb took over this immuneACCESS table, retaining in-frame rearrangements with V and J assigned. Such tables are incomplete; in checked studies, under half of the missing clones stem from an unresolved V gene, and the remainder is unexplained. Present in this sample are fewer than 200,000 clones, more than 75% of which were seen just once. The ten largest account for roughly 3.1% of the sample. Sequenced sample: PBMCs. The source is a man aged 35 to 55 in good health and CMV-seropositive.

Notes on this clone: Distinct nucleotide sequences in the sample also encode this CDR3. Written as DNA, the CDR3 is TGTGCCAGCAGCTTGGGAGCAGGGGTAGAGACCCAGTACTTC. It encodes CASSLGAGVETQYF. The J gene is TRBJ2-5, the V gene TRBV5-6; TRBD1 is a possible D gene (6 bases). Germline values: CDR1 SGHDT, CDR2 YYEEEE. The V end was cut by 0 bases, the J end by 4 bases, with 10 bases between. CDR3 length: 14 residues.

The chain links TRBV18 to TRBJ1-4; no reliable D call. The CDR3 totals 14 residues. Germline V gene data show CDR1 as KGHSH and CDR2 as LQKENI. Trimming cost V 3 bases and J 7 bases, with 12 bases left between them. The DNA for the CDR3 is TGTGCCAGCTCACCGGGGTCGGGAGGTGAAAAACTGTTTTTT. It translates to CASSPGSGGEKLFF.

This chain joins TRBV6-5 and TRBJ2-1; D unclear. CDR3 length equals 13 residues. V lost 5 bases, J lost 0 bases, and 5 bases lay in between. Germline CDR1 and CDR2: MNHEY and SVGAGI. DNA of the CDR3: TGTGCCAGCAGTCCCGTCTCCTACAATGAGCAGTTCTTC. Its protein product is CASSPVSYNEQFF.

This chain uses TRBV27 with TRBJ1-5; possibly TRBD1 for D (5 bases). This CDR3 is 14 amino acids long. Trimming removed 2 bases at V and 3 bases at J, with 8 bases between. Germline V gene sequence: CDR1 MNHEY, CDR2 SMNVEV (reference sequence). The CDR3 coding sequence is TGTGCCAGCAGTTTAGAAGGGGTCAATCAGCCCCAGCATTTT. Translation: CASSLEGVNQPQHF.

This rearrangement joins TRBV10-1 to TRBJ2-7; TRBD1 agrees at 7 bases. The J segment lost 2 bases and the V segment lost 1 base, leaving 2 bases of the junction unmatched. This CDR3 is built from 14 residues. Germline values: CDR1 WNHNN, CDR2 SYGVQD (reference sequence). This chain's CDR3 is CASSELTGTYEQYF. The DNA of the CDR3 is TGCGCCAGCAGTGAGTTGACAGGGACCTACGAGCAGTACTTC.

J is TRBJ2-1 and V is TRBV7-2; D may be TRBD1 (5 bases). The CDR3 loop spans 14 amino acids. Looked up from germline, CDR1 is SGHTA and CDR2 is FQGNSA. V lost 1 base, J lost 8 bases, and 12 bases lay in between. The CDR3 nucleotides read TGTGCCAGCAGCTTAGTTGCAGGGCATGATGAGCAGTTCTTC. Translation: CASSLVAGHDEQFF.

A few counts support this clone. The V and J genes are TRBV27 and TRBJ1-2, with 8 nucleotides matching TRBD1. After removal of 2 bases from V and 2 bases from J, the junction contained 7 bases not matched to a gene. Germline V gene lookup returns CDR1 MNHEY and CDR2 SMNVEV (reference sequence). The CDR3 loop spans 16 amino acids. The CDR3 DNA sequence: TGTGCCAGCAGTTTACTACAGGGGGTTAGGAACTATGGCTACACCTTC. This gives the protein CASSLLQGVRNYGYTF.

The rearrangement joins TRBV2 to TRBJ2-1; 10 nucleotides align to TRBD1. Germline assignment: CDR1 SNHLY and CDR2 FYNNEI. V was clipped by 2 bases and J by 6 bases; unmatched bases: 1. The CDR3 contains 14 residues. The CDR3 DNA reads TGTGCCAGCAGTGAAAGGGACAGGGGCAATGAGCAGTTCTTC. Its protein is CASSERDRGNEQFF. Filled out from reference TRBV2 and TRBJ2-1, the complete variable domain reads EPEVTQTPSHQVTQMGQEVILRCVPISNHLYFYWYRQILGQKVEFLVSFYNNEISEKSEIFDDQFSVERPDGSNFTLKIRSTKLEDSAMYFCASSERDRGNEQFFGPGTRLTVL.

The chain carries TRBV7-2 and TRBJ1-1; D is uncertain. The germline V gene encodes CDR1 SGHTA and CDR2 FQGNSA. V shed 0 bases and J shed 4 bases, with 6 bases lying between them. This CDR3 is 13 amino acids long. The CDR3 nucleotides are TGTGCCAGCAGCTTAGCTCGGGGCACTGAAGCTTTCTTT. It specifies CASSLARGTEAFF. The full variable domain, completed using reference TRBV7-2 and TRBJ1-1, is GAGVSQSPSNKVTEKGKDVELRCDPISGHTALYWYRQSLGQGLEFLIYFQGNSAPDKSGLPSDRFSAERTGGSVSTLTIQRTQQEDSAVYLCASSLARGTEAFFGQGTRLTVV.

The V and J genes are TRBV6-1 and TRBJ2-5; a possible D gene is TRBD1 (7 bases). Trimming cost V 10 bases and J 0 bases, with 12 bases left between them. This CDR3 comprises 13 residues. Germline V gene data show CDR1 as MNHNS and CDR2 as SASEGT. The CDR3 DNA follows: TGTGCCACCGGGGGACAGAACCAAGAGACCCAGTACTTC. This gives the protein CATGGQNQETQYF.

The V call is TRBV5-1, the J call TRBJ2-7; D is perhaps TRBD1 (8 bases). The V and J ends lost 0 bases and 0 bases respectively, with 19 bases between them. CDR3 length: 18 residues. Per germline, CDR1 SGHRS and CDR2 YFSETQ. CDR3 nucleotide sequence: TGCGCCAGCAGCTTGGGGGTGAACAGGGGGGGAAGCTCCTACGAGCAGTACTTC. Translating it yields CASSLGVNRGGSSYEQYF.

The chain recombines TRBV27 with TRBJ2-1, with TRBD2 matching over 13 bases. The CDR3 has 19 residues. V was clipped by 2 bases and J by 7 bases; unmatched bases: 14. CDR1 and CDR2 from the germline V gene are MNHEY and SMNVEV (reference sequence). The CDR3 protein is CASSLVKSTSGGAKNEQFF. In DNA, the CDR3 is TGTGCCAGCAGTTTAGTCAAATCTACTAGCGGGGGGGCCAAGAATGAGCAGTTCTTC.

This clone was found once. The CDR3 here is CASSLGAYGYTF. CDR3 nucleotides: TGTGCCAGCAGCTTAGGCGCCTATGGCTACACCTTC. The rearrangement joins TRBV11-2 to TRBJ1-2; D is uncertain. CDR3 length: 12 amino acids. Germline CDR1 and CDR2: SGHAT and FQNNGV. The germline V and J ends were trimmed by 1 base and 4 bases, with 4 bases remaining between them.

The gene calls are TRBV9 and TRBJ2-2; 11 bases map to TRBD1. CDR1 is SGDLS and CDR2 is YYNGEE in the germline V gene. With 3 bases clipped from V and 7 bases from J, the junction kept 2 bases outside the gene matches. This CDR3 contains 14 residues. CDR3 sequence reads: CASSDGTGGGELFF. CDR3 DNA sequence: TGTGCCAGCAGCGATGGGACAGGGGGCGGGGAGCTGTTTTTT.

The chain uses TRBV5-5 and TRBJ2-3; tentatively, D is TRBD2 (6 bases). V dropped 7 bases and J dropped 1 base, with 16 bases sitting between them. The germline V gene encodes CDR1 SGHKS and CDR2 YYEKEE (reference sequence). The CDR3 consists of 15 residues. CDR3 in amino acids: CASLVGSAGTDTQYF. The CDR3 coding sequence is TGTGCCAGCTTGGTCGGGAGTGCGGGCACAGATACGCAGTATTTT.

This chain uses TRBV7-9 with TRBJ2-7; 8 positions match TRBD2. V gave up 2 bases and J gave up 5 bases; unmatched junction bases: 8. Germline CDR1 reads SEHNR; CDR2 reads FQNEAQ (reference sequence). The CDR3 consists of 15 residues. The CDR3 DNA reads TGTGCCAGCAGCTTATCCGGGGGGGCAAGTAACGAGCAGTACTTC. It specifies CASSLSGGASNEQYF.

The rearrangement links TRBV2 to TRBJ2-7, with D possibly matching TRBD2 (5 bases). Germline CDR1 reads SNHLY; CDR2 reads FYNNEI. V was clipped by 6 bases and J by 5 bases, with 14 bases between them. The length of the CDR3 is 13 residues. The CDR3 DNA sequence: TGTGCCAGCAGAGGGCAGAAGGAGGACGAGCAGTACTTC. Protein product: CASRGQKEDEQYF. The whole variable domain, remainder taken from reference TRBV2 and TRBJ2-7, is EPEVTQTPSHQVTQMGQEVILRCVPISNHLYFYWYRQILGQKVEFLVSFYNNEISEKSEIFDDQFSVERPDGSNFTLKIRSTKLEDSAMYFCASRGQKEDEQYFGPGTRLTVT.

This chain joins TRBV11-2 and TRBJ1-1, with a possible D match to TRBD1 (6 bases). Trimming shortened V by 1 base and J by 2 bases, and 8 bases separated the two germline ends. The CDR3 is made up of 14 amino acids. CDR1 is SGHAT and CDR2 is FQNNGV in the germline V gene. For the CDR3, the DNA is TGTGCCAGCAGCTTAGCGGGACACAACACTGAAGCTTTCTTT. The encoded protein is CASSLAGHNTEAFF.

The chain is built from TRBV15 and TRBJ1-5; 7 nucleotides align to TRBD1. There are 17 residues in the CDR3. Germline V gene lookup returns CDR1 LNHNV and CDR2 YYDKDF (reference sequence). Unmatched junction bases numbered 11, after V lost 3 bases and J lost 3 bases. The CDR3 region is CATSSLSGDSFNQPQHF. CDR3 coding DNA: TGTGCCACCAGCAGCCTAAGTGGGGACAGTTTCAATCAGCCCCAGCATTTT. Using reference TRBV15 and TRBJ1-5 for the parts outside the CDR3, the full variable domain is DAMVIQNPRYQVTQFGKPVTLSCSQTLNHNVMYWYQQKSSQAPKLLFHYYDKDFNNEADTPDNFQSRRPNTSFCFLDIRSPGLGDTAMYLCATSSLSGDSFNQPQHFGDGTRLSIL.

V gene TRBV7-6 combines with J gene TRBJ2-1, with a possible D match to TRBD1 (5 bases). Trimming cost V 2 bases and J 9 bases, with 20 bases left between them. Germline CDR1 is SGHVS and CDR2 is FNYEAQ. The CDR3 contains 16 residues. The CDR3 reads CASSLQQAGSGIEQFF. The CDR3 DNA reads as TGTGCCAGCAGCTTACAACAGGCAGGCTCGGGTATTGAGCAGTTCTTC.

The rearrangement uses TRBV28 and TRBJ2-1, with TRBD2 matching 8 bases. V lost 6 bases, J lost 2 bases, and 3 bases stayed unmatched. Germline CDR1 and CDR2: MDHEN and SYDVKM. CDR3 size: 14 residues. The CDR3, as DNA: TGTGCCAGCAGATGGACTAGCACCTACAATGAGCAGTTCTTC. Translation: CASRWTSTYNEQFF.

The J gene is TRBJ1-2, the V gene TRBV10-3; 8 bases map to TRBD1. After removal of 10 bases from V and 4 bases from J, the junction contained 20 bases not matched to a gene. The CDR3 sequence is 17 residues long. CDR1 and CDR2 from the germline V gene are ENHRY and SYGVKD. The CDR3 sequence is CATRPEQGEIRLYGYTF. For the CDR3, the DNA is TGTGCCACCCGCCCCGAACAGGGGGAAATCCGGCTCTATGGCTACACCTTC.

In its sample, this clone was seen once. This chain joins TRBV2 and TRBJ2-1; 7 bases agree with TRBD2. V trimming: 8 bases; J trimming: 0 bases; junction bases outside the gene matches: 7. The CDR3 length is 15 residues. Per germline, CDR1 SNHLY and CDR2 FYNNEI. The CDR3 DNA sequence: TGTGCCAGCGGGAGGGAGGCTAGCTCCTACAATGAGCAGTTCTTC. It specifies CASGREASSYNEQFF.